This record looks at one T cell receptor beta chain sequence and its context. The data were taken from a study of T cell clones after liver transplantation. Background on the study: As an antigen-independent comparator, third-party-reactive TCRbeta sequences came from pre-transplant mixed lymphocyte reactions. Samples came pre-transplant, pre-randomization before withdrawal, and post-randomization after withdrawal ended.

The repertoire was sequenced with immunoSEQ multiplex PCR; TCRdb's copy has only in-frame clones and lacks some. The sample holds 95,000 to 110,000 clones, roughly four fifths seen once. This specimen was CD4+ T cells from blood, taken before liver transplant. The source of this sequence is a human donor who received a liver transplant.

As DNA, the CDR3 is TGTGCCAGCAGCTTAGGAGTACAGAGCGGCACTGAAGCTTTCTTT. Translation gives CASSLGVQSGTEAFF. The chain is built from TRBV7-2 and TRBJ1-1; D not certain. This CDR3 is 15 amino acids long. The germline CDR1 and CDR2 sequences are SGHTA and FQGNSA. The germline V and J ends were trimmed by 1 base and 4 bases, with 13 bases remaining between them.